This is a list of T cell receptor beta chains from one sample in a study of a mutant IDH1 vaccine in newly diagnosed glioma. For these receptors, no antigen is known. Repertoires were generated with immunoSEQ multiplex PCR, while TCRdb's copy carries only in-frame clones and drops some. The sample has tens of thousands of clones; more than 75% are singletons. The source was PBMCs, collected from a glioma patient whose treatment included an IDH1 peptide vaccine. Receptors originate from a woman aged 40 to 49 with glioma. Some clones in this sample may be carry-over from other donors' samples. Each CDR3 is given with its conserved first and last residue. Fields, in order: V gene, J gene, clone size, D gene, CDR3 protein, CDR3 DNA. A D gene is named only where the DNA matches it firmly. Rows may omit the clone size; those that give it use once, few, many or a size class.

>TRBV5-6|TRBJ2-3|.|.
CASSREYTDTQYF
TGTGCCAGCAGCAGAGAGTACACAGATACGCAGTATTTT
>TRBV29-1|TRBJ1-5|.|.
CSVPSSRGYQPQHF
TGCAGCGTCCCCTCGAGTAGGGGATATCAGCCCCAGCATTTT
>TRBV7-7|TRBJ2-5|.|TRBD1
CASSSDRGQETQYF
TGTGCTAGCAGCTCGGACAGGGGGCAAGAGACCCAGTACTTC
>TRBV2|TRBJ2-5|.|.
CASSERGEETQYF
TGTGCCAGCAGTGAAAGGGGGGAAGAGACCCAGTACTTC
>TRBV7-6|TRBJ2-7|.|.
CASGSSEGRPYEQYF
TGTGCCAGCGGGTCTAGCGAGGGGCGTCCCTACGAGCAGTACTTC
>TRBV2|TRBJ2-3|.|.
CASRLSDHTDTQYF
TGTGCCAGCAGGTTAAGTGATCACACAGATACGCAGTATTTT
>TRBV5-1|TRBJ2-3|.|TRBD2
CASSSGLAGGTSTDTQYF
TGCGCCAGCAGCTCGGGACTAGCGGGAGGCACCTCCACAGATACGCAGTATTTT
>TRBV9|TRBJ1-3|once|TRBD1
CASSALDRGLAGNTIYF
TGTGCCAGCAGCGCCTTAGACAGGGGGCTCGCTGGAAACACCATATATTTT
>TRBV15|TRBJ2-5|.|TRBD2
CATSRTSGIQETQYF
TGTGCCACCAGCAGGACTAGCGGTATCCAAGAGACCCAGTACTTC
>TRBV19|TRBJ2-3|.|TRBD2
CASKGRGQTDTQYF
TGTGCCAGTAAGGGGAGGGGTCAGACAGATACGCAGTATTTT
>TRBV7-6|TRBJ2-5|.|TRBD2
CASSSPAGRGGGETQYF
TGTGCCAGCAGCTCCCCGGCGGGGCGGGGGGGCGGGGAGACCCAGTACTTC
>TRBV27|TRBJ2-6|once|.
CASSFRTPGNSGANVLTF
TGTGCCAGCAGTTTTAGGACTCCGGGAAACTCTGGGGCCAACGTCCTGACTTTC
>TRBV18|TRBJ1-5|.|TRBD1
CASSPPGQGNQPQHF
TGTGCCAGCTCACCCCCGGGACAGGGGAATCAGCCCCAGCATTTT
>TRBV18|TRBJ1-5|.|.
CASSPGAPGLNQPQHF
TGTGCCAGCTCACCAGGGGCGCCAGGACTCAATCAGCCCCAGCATTTT
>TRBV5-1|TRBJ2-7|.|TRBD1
CASSHGQGASEQYF
TGCGCCAGCAGCCACGGACAGGGGGCGAGCGAGCAGTACTTC
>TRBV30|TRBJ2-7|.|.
CAWSVRIGSYEQYF
TGTGCCTGGAGTGTACGAATAGGATCCTACGAGCAGTACTTC
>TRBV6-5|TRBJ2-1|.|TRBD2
CASRNSAGVGEQFF
TGTGCCAGCAGGAACTCAGCGGGGGTGGGGGAGCAGTTCTTC
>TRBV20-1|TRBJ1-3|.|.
CSARAGNTIYF
TGCAGTGCTAGGGCTGGAAACACCATATATTTT
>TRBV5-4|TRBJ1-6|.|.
CASSLDEIGLAGASPLHF
TGTGCCAGCAGCTTGGATGAAATAGGGCTGGCGGGCGCATCACCCCTCCACTTT
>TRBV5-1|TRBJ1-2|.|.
CASSLTVPIIYGYTF
TGCGCCAGCAGCTTGACGGTTCCCATAATCTATGGCTACACCTTC
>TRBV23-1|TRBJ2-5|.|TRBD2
CASSPGLAGGETQYF
TGCGCCAGCAGTCCGGGACTAGCGGGGGGGGAGACCCAGTACTTC
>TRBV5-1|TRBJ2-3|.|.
CASRDSTDTQYF
TGCGCCAGTCGGGACAGCACAGATACGCAGTATTTT
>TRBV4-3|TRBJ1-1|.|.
CASSQAPLTGVTEAFF
TGCGCCAGCAGCCAAGCTCCCCTGACCGGAGTCACTGAAGCTTTCTTT
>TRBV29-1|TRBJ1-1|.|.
CSVIRSGTEAFF
TGCAGCGTAATAAGGTCGGGCACTGAAGCTTTCTTT
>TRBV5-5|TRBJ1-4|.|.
CASSYTTSGEEKLFF
TGTGCCAGCAGCTATACGACAAGCGGGGAGGAAAAACTGTTTTTT
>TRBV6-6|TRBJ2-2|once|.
CASSYSQNTGELFF
TGTGCCAGCAGTTACTCACAGAACACCGGGGAGCTGTTTTTT
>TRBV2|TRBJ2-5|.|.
CASSQREAVQETQYF
TGTGCCAGCAGCCAAAGGGAGGCAGTCCAAGAGACCCAGTACTTC
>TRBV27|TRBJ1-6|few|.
CASKSKRTELNSPLHF
TGTGCCAGCAAATCAAAGAGAACAGAGTTAAATTCACCCCTCCACTTT
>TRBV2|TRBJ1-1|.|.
CASSHPGQNTEAFF
TGTGCCAGCAGTCACCCCGGACAGAACACTGAAGCTTTCTTT
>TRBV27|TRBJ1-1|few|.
CAPRRGTEAFF
TGTGCCCCGAGGAGGGGAACTGAAGCTTTCTTT
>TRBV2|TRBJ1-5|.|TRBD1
CASSEDGDRHQPQHF
TGTGCCAGCAGTGAAGATGGGGACAGACATCAGCCCCAGCATTTT
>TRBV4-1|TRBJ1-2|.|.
CASSQDSLENYGYTF
TGCGCCAGCAGCCAAGACTCCCTGGAAAACTATGGCTACACCTTC
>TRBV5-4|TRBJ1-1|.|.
CASSPGTPDTEAFF
TGTGCCAGCAGCCCTGGGACCCCTGACACTGAAGCTTTCTTT
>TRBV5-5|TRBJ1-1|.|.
CASRLRTENTEAFF
TGTGCCAGCAGACTGAGGACAGAGAACACTGAAGCTTTCTTT
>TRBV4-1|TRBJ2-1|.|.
CASSQRDNPYNEQFF
TGCGCCAGCAGCCAAAGGGACAACCCTTACAATGAGCAGTTCTTC
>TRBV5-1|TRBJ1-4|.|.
CASSSTRMSEKLFF
TGCGCCAGCAGCTCAACTCGGATGAGTGAAAAACTGTTTTTT
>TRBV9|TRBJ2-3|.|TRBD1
CASSGRDSFTDTQYF
TGTGCCAGCAGCGGCCGGGACAGTTTCACAGATACGCAGTATTTT
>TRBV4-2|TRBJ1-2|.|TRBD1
CASSQVEGGRYGYTF
TGTGCCAGCAGCCAAGTAGAAGGGGGCCGCTATGGCTACACCTTC
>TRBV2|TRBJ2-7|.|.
CASSEEARNYEQYF
TGTGCCAGCAGTGAAGAAGCCAGGAACTACGAGCAGTACTTC
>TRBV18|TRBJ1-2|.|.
CASSQGFYGNYGYTF
TGTGCCAGCTCACAGGGTTTCTACGGGAACTATGGCTACACCTTC
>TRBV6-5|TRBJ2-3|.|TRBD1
CASTEKGAPNTQYF
TGTGCCAGCACCGAGAAGGGGGCCCCAAATACGCAGTATTTT
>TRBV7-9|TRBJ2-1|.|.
CASSLGAYPFNEQFF
TGTGCCAGCAGCTTAGGGGCGTACCCTTTCAATGAGCAGTTCTTC
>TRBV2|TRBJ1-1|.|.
CASSEALGGGGNTEAFF
TGTGCCAGCAGTGAAGCGCTCGGGGGAGGTGGGAACACTGAAGCTTTCTTT
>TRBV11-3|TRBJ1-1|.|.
CASSLGRGRDAFF
TGTGCCAGCAGCTTAGGACGGGGCAGAGACGCTTTCTTT
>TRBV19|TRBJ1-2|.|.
CASSIIPGSPNYGYTF
TGTGCCAGTAGTATAATTCCAGGGAGCCCTAACTATGGCTACACCTTC
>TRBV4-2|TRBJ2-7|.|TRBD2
CASSQELAGAEQYF
TGTGCCAGCAGCCAAGAGCTAGCGGGAGCCGAGCAGTACTTC
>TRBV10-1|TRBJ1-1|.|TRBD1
CASSARGSTEAFF
TGCGCCAGCAGCGCCAGGGGGAGCACTGAAGCTTTCTTT
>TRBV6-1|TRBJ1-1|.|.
CASSDPGLSNTEAFF
TGTGCCAGCAGTGACCCCGGGCTCTCGAACACTGAAGCTTTCTTT
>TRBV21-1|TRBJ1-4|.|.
CALEGGIAEKLFF
TGTGCCCTTGAGGGAGGGATCGCTGAAAAACTGTTTTTT
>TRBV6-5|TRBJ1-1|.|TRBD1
CASSYRTGGWAFF
TGTGCCAGCAGTTACCGGACAGGGGGCTGGGCTTTCTTT
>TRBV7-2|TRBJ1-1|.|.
CAVGPRGGTEAFF
TGTGCCGTCGGCCCCAGGGGTGGTACTGAAGCTTTCTTT
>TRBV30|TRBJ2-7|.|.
CAWSVRDFLVHEQYF
TGTGCCTGGAGTGTACGAGACTTCCTCGTCCACGAGCAGTACTTC
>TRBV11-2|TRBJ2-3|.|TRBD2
CASSSRISGGGDTQYF
TGTGCCAGCAGCTCCCGGATTAGCGGGGGAGGAGATACGCAGTATTTT